These T cell receptor beta chains were read from a single sample in a study of T cells in Graves' hyperthyroidism and ophthalmopathy. Via MiXCR, TCRdb re-called the multiplex PCR reads, giving one row per CDR3 protein. The table includes about 400,000 distinct CDR3 sequences, 11% to 15% detected once. Material: blood. These receptors were taken from a man in his forties or fifties with Graves' ophthalmopathy. CDR3s include the opening cysteine and the closing phenylalanine or tryptophan.

>TRBV2|TRBJ1-3|11
CASSSGDTIYF
>TRBV9|TRBJ1-1|15
CASSVVQGVNTEAFF
>TRBV28|TRBJ2-7|17
CASSLGRGLARSYEQYF
>TRBV10-3|TRBJ1-5|15
CAIGGTGLSNQPQHF
>TRBV6-1|TRBJ2-7|15
CASRERGARSYEQYF
>TRBV20-1|TRBJ2-2|13
CSAITSGTGELFF
>TRBV20-1|TRBJ2-1|14
CSAKSGSRYNEQFF
>TRBV11-1|TRBJ2-1|17
CASSSGSTGVPYNEQFF
>TRBV24-1|TRBJ2-3|13
CATSDSDGDTQYF
>TRBV7-2|TRBJ2-3|14
CARTSGRVADTQYF
>TRBV7-8|TRBJ2-2|17
CATAAWSGLADTGELFF
>TRBV24-1|TRBJ2-1|15
CATSEAGTGVNEQFF
>TRBV18|TRBJ2-7|15
CASSPYGGISYEQYF
>TRBV6-1|TRBJ2-3|17
CASSAIVGQAGTDTQYF
>TRBV7-2|TRBJ2-1|14
CASSLAGTGNEQFF
>TRBV20-1|TRBJ2-1|13
CSATGTSHNEQFF
>TRBV30|TRBJ2-7|12
CASTGTPGEQYF
>TRBV5-1|TRBJ2-7|14
CASSSSGRGNEQYF
>TRBV13|TRBJ1-5|17
CASSLGGSPGADQPQHF
>TRBV11-1|TRBJ2-2|14
CASRTGGMTGELFF
>TRBV11-2|TRBJ1-4|15
CASSSRTGEGEKLFF
>TRBV3-1|TRBJ2-5|12
CASGRGGETQYF
>TRBV15|TRBJ2-7|14
CATSRDRLNYEQYF
>TRBV10-3|TRBJ2-1|18
CAISATRLAESSYNEQFF
>TRBV15|TRBJ2-5|15
CATSSPTAGVETQYF
>TRBV12-5|TRBJ1-1|17
CASGLVLSGQSNTEAFF
>TRBV5-1|TRBJ2-7|14
CASSGGQKTYEQYF
>TRBV4-1|TRBJ2-1|15
CASSQDLLAGNEQFF
>TRBV28|TRBJ1-4|14
CASSRTGVNEKLFF
>TRBV6-1|TRBJ2-5|14
CASSVGGGAETQYF
>TRBV6-1|TRBJ2-3|15
CASARTGVRTDTQYF
>TRBV19|TRBJ2-7|15
CASSTRTGGSYEQYF
>TRBV7-2|TRBJ1-2|18
CASSPLIGPGTLNYGYTF
>TRBV28|TRBJ2-5|13
CASSFGAAETQYF
>TRBV5-1|TRBJ2-7|12
CASSMVAYEQYF